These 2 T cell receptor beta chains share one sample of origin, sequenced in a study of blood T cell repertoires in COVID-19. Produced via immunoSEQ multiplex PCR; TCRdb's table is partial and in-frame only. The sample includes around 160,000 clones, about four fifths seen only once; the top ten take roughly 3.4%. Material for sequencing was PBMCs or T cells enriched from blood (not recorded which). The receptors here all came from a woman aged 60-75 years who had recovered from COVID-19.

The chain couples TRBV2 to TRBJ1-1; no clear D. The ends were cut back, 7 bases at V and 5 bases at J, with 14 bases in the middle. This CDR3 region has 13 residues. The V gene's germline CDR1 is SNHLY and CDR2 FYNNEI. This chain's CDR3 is CASTQDKRTEAFF. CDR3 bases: TGTGCCAGCACCCAAGACAAGAGAACTGAAGCTTTCTTT.

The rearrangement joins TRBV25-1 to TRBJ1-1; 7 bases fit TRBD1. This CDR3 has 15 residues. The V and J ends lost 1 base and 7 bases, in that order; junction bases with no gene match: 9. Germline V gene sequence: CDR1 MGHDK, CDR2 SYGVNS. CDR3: CASSESWNRGGEAFF. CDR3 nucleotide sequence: TGTGCCAGCAGTGAATCTTGGAACAGGGGCGGTGAAGCTTTCTTT.